This T cell receptor beta chain comes out of a study of CD8 T cells in ankylosing spondylitis. Study findings and constraints: Researchers report that disease-linked clones proved CD8+ and relatively rare in peripheral blood. Before this, some motif variants had been reported in reactive arthritis synovial fluid and blood.

Only one count was recorded for this clonotype. Its antigen remains unknown. The CDR3 has 14 amino acids. Trimming at V came to 3 bases and at J to 3 bases, leaving 0 bases not matched to a gene. Germline loops: CDR1 WSHSY, CDR2 SAAADI. Scientists made TCR beta libraries using quantitative 5'-RACE with molecular barcodes. TCRdb reprocessed the 5' RACE reads with MiXCR, giving one entry per CDR3 protein. The sample consists of hundreds of thousands of distinct CDR3 sequences, around 7.8% of them appearing once. The receptor's source is a male donor with ankylosing spondylitis or in good health (not recorded which). The sequencing input was blood, either unsorted or a sorted T cell fraction (not recorded which). The chain carries TRBV10-2 and TRBJ2-4; 9 positions match TRBD2. CDR3 DNA sequence: TGCGCCAGCAGTGAAGCGGGAGGCAAAAACATTCAGTACTTC. Translation: CASSEAGGKNIQYF.